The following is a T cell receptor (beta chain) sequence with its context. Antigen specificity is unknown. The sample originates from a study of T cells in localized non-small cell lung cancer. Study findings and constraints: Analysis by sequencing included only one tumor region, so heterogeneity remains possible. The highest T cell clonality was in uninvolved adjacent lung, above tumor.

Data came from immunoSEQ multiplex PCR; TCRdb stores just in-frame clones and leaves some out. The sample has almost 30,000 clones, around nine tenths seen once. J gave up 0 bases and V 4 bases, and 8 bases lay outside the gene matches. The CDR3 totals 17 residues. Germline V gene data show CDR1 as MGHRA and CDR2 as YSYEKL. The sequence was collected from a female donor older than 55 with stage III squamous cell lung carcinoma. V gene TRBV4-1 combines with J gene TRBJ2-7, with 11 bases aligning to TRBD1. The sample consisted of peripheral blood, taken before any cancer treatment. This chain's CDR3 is CASSRTPGQGGSYEQYF. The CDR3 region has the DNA TGCGCCAGCAGCCGCACACCGGGACAGGGGGGCTCCTACGAGCAGTACTTC.